A selection of T cell receptor beta chains follows, all from one sample in a study of OX40 agonist ivuxolimab in advanced cancers. Produced via immunoSEQ multiplex PCR; TCRdb's table is partial and in-frame only. Here the sample spans around 100,000 clones, 85% to 90% being singletons. The source was CD4+ or CD8+ T cells sorted from blood, collected in a trial of the OX40 agonist ivuxolimab. Receptor source: an adult with an advanced solid tumor such as melanoma, head and neck, liver or kidney cancer. CDR3s include the opening cysteine and the closing phenylalanine or tryptophan. The D gene is left open where the match is weak. The listing skips clone size in some rows; elsewhere it reads once, few, many or a size class.

D: -; size: -; J: TRBJ1-2; V: TRBV14; DNA: TGTGCCAGCAGCCAGTACACCTCTAACTATGGCTACACCTTC; CDR3: CASSQYTSNYGYTF
D: -; size: -; J: TRBJ1-6; V: TRBV30; DNA: TGTGCCTGGAGCGTCACCAATAATTCACCCCTCCACTTT; CDR3: CAWSVTNNSPLHF
D: -; size: few; J: TRBJ1-2; V: TRBV30; DNA: TGTGCCTGGAGTGGGTCCTACCCATTTAGCTATGGCTACACCTTC; CDR3: CAWSGSYPFSYGYTF
D: -; size: -; J: TRBJ2-7; V: TRBV9; DNA: TGTGCCAGCAGCGTAGATGCGGGGCAGGGGACATACGAGCAGTACTTC; CDR3: CASSVDAGQGTYEQYF
D: -; size: -; J: TRBJ2-3; V: TRBV5-6; DNA: TGTGCCAGCAGCTGGGCCCGCACAGATACGCAGTATTTT; CDR3: CASSWARTDTQYF
D: -; size: -; J: TRBJ2-7; V: TRBV27; DNA: TGTGCCAGCAGTTCCCTCACGGCGGGGCGCGTCGAGCAGTACTTC; CDR3: CASSSLTAGRVEQYF
D: -; size: -; J: TRBJ1-5; V: TRBV10-3; DNA: TGTGCCATCTCGCCCTCGGACAGTAGCAATCAGCCCCAGCATTTT; CDR3: CAISPSDSSNQPQHF
D: -; size: -; J: TRBJ2-7; V: TRBV7-2; DNA: TGTGCCAGCAGCTCGTCGACAGTCAAATCCTACGAGCAGTACTTC; CDR3: CASSSSTVKSYEQYF
D: -; size: few; J: TRBJ1-1; V: TRBV30; DNA: TGTGCCTGGAGTCGCACGACGGGGAACACTGAAGCTTTCTTT; CDR3: CAWSRTTGNTEAFF
D: -; size: -; J: TRBJ1-5; V: TRBV9; DNA: TGTGCCAGCAGCGTTCCCGGGACCGGGGGGCGACAGCCCCAGCATTTT; CDR3: CASSVPGTGGRQPQHF
D: -; size: -; J: TRBJ1-1; V: TRBV6-6; DNA: TGTGCCAGCAGGACCCGACAGAGGAACACTGAAGCTTTCTTT; CDR3: CASRTRQRNTEAFF
D: -; size: -; J: TRBJ1-1; V: TRBV29-1; DNA: TGCAGCACACGAGTCGGTTTCGCGGAAGAGAACACTGAAGCTTTCTTT; CDR3: CSTRVGFAEENTEAFF
D: -; size: -; J: TRBJ1-5; V: TRBV19; DNA: TGTGCCAGTAGTGACTTGACCCCTCAGCCCCAGCATTTT; CDR3: CASSDLTPQPQHF
D: TRBD2; size: -; J: TRBJ2-3; V: TRBV30; DNA: TGTGCCTGGTCCGGGGGGGGGACGCAGTATTTT; CDR3: CAWSGGGTQYF
D: -; size: -; J: TRBJ2-5; V: TRBV6-5; DNA: TGTGCCAGCAGTTATGGACAGCAAGAGACCCAGTACTTC; CDR3: CASSYGQQETQYF
D: -; size: -; J: TRBJ1-2; V: TRBV6-5; DNA: TGTGCCAGCAGTTACAACCCGCCGATGGGTGCAAGCTACACCTTC; CDR3: CASSYNPPMGASYTF
D: -; size: -; J: TRBJ1-2; V: TRBV11-3; DNA: TGTGCCAGCAGCTCTCAGGGATCGAATGGCTACACCTTC; CDR3: CASSSQGSNGYTF
D: -; size: -; J: TRBJ2-1; V: TRBV25-1; DNA: TGTGCCAGCAGTGAATCGCCGGGTCTACAGTTCTTC; CDR3: CASSESPGLQFF
D: TRBD1; size: -; J: TRBJ1-2; V: TRBV19; DNA: TGTGCCATAAGACAGGGGGACTATGGCTACACCTTC; CDR3: CAIRQGDYGYTF
D: -; size: -; J: TRBJ2-7; V: TRBV30; DNA: TGTGCCTGGAGGGGGGGTCAACCAGTCTACGAGCAGTACTTC; CDR3: CAWRGGQPVYEQYF
D: -; size: medium-sized; J: TRBJ1-4; V: TRBV25-1; DNA: TGTGCCAGCAGTGACTCGGGACTGGGGACTAATGAAAAACTGTTTTTT; CDR3: CASSDSGLGTNEKLFF
D: -; size: -; J: TRBJ1-1; V: TRBV11-2; DNA: TGTGCCAGCAGCGGATTGAACACTGAAGCTTTCTTT; CDR3: CASSGLNTEAFF
D: -; size: few; J: TRBJ2-7; V: TRBV7-9; DNA: TGTGCCAGCAGCCAAGATTATTACGAGCAGTACTTC; CDR3: CASSQDYYEQYF
D: -; size: -; J: TRBJ2-7; V: TRBV7-2; DNA: TGTGCCAGCAGCATAGGCGGGTTCAATTCCTACGAGCAGTACTTC; CDR3: CASSIGGFNSYEQYF
D: TRBD2; size: -; J: TRBJ2-2; V: TRBV11-3; DNA: TGTGCCAGCAGCTTAGATACGGCTAGCGGGGGTTTCGCGAACACCGGGGAGCTGTTTTTT; CDR3: CASSLDTASGGFANTGELFF
D: TRBD1; size: -; J: TRBJ2-4; V: TRBV13; DNA: TGTGCCAGCAGCTTAAGGCAGGGGGCAAACATTCAGTACTTC; CDR3: CASSLRQGANIQYF
D: -; size: -; J: TRBJ2-7; V: TRBV7-9; DNA: TGTGCCAGCAGCCTCAACCCGCTGAGAGACGAGCAGTACTTC; CDR3: CASSLNPLRDEQYF
D: TRBD1; size: -; J: TRBJ1-2; V: TRBV4-2; DNA: TGTGCCAGCAGCCAAGATTTGGGGACAGGGAATAACTATGGCTACACCTTC; CDR3: CASSQDLGTGNNYGYTF
D: TRBD2; size: once; J: TRBJ2-2; V: TRBV14; DNA: TGTGCCAGCAGCCCTTGGACTAGCGGGAGGGCCGGCACCGGGGAGCTGTTTTTT; CDR3: CASSPWTSGRAGTGELFF
D: -; size: -; J: TRBJ1-2; V: TRBV19; DNA: TGTGCCAGTAGTTCCTCCAGGGGAGGAGGATATGGCTACACCTTC; CDR3: CASSSSRGGGYGYTF
D: -; size: -; J: TRBJ2-1; V: TRBV11-2; DNA: TGTGCCAGCAGCCTCTTTACTGAGCAGTTCTTC; CDR3: CASSLFTEQFF
D: -; size: -; J: TRBJ1-2; V: TRBV4-3; DNA: TGCGCCAGCAGCCAAGATCTTTCGACGTCCGGGTATGGCTACACCTTC; CDR3: CASSQDLSTSGYGYTF
D: -; size: -; J: TRBJ2-5; V: TRBV7-2; DNA: TGTGCCAGCAGCTTAGTGGCGTCGAAGCCCCAGTACTTC; CDR3: CASSLVASKPQYF
D: -; size: -; J: TRBJ2-1; V: TRBV5-1; DNA: TGCGCCAGCAGCTTGGTCAGTCGCAATGAGCAGTTCTTC; CDR3: CASSLVSRNEQFF
D: -; size: many; J: TRBJ1-1; V: TRBV5-6; DNA: TGTGCCAGCAGCTTGAAGCGACAGTTGAACACTGAAGCTTTCTTT; CDR3: CASSLKRQLNTEAFF
D: TRBD1; size: -; J: TRBJ1-1; V: TRBV6-1; DNA: TGTGCCAGCAGGATGGCGGGACAGATGAACACTGAAGCTTTCTTT; CDR3: CASRMAGQMNTEAFF
D: -; size: -; J: TRBJ2-2; V: TRBV5-1; DNA: TGCGCCAGCAGCTTGAGGCAGGAGCTGTTTTTT; CDR3: CASSLRQELFF
D: -; size: -; J: TRBJ1-5; V: TRBV15; DNA: TGTGCCACCGCCCAAGGTAGTCAGCCCCAGCATTTT; CDR3: CATAQGSQPQHF
D: TRBD1; size: -; J: TRBJ2-7; V: TRBV29-1; DNA: TGCAGCGTTGGGGGACAGTACGAGCAGTACTTC; CDR3: CSVGGQYEQYF
D: TRBD1; size: -; J: TRBJ1-2; V: TRBV7-9; DNA: TGTGCCAGCAGCTACGGGACAGGGTTCAATAACTATGGCTACACCTTC; CDR3: CASSYGTGFNNYGYTF
D: -; size: -; J: TRBJ1-1; V: TRBV5-1; DNA: TGCGCCAGCAGCTTGGCCGTAGGGGCGAACACTGAAGCTTTCTTT; CDR3: CASSLAVGANTEAFF
D: TRBD1; size: -; J: TRBJ1-1; V: TRBV18; DNA: TGTGCCAGCTCACCAGGGGACAGGGGGCGCAGGAACACTGAAGCTTTCTTT; CDR3: CASSPGDRGRRNTEAFF